This TCR beta chain appears in the sequencing data of a study of cytomegalovirus exposure and HLA in healthy donors. Study-wide context: According to later analysis, the same platform produced the roughly 130 validation and 666 first-cohort repertoires. Study-wide points: TCR sequences were mostly rare, though some public TCRs occurred in many donors. Cytomegalovirus-associated status was assigned to about 180 TCR beta chains.

Clones were sequenced by immunoSEQ multiplex PCR, and TCRdb holds only the in-frame ones, with some missing. The sample holds hundreds of thousands of clones; more than 80% are singletons and the top ten take roughly 0.83%. Concerning this clone: Its target is unknown.

Germline assignment: CDR1 MNHEY and CDR2 SMNVEV (reference sequence). The germline V and J ends were trimmed by 2 bases and 2 bases, with 13 bases remaining between them. This CDR3 is 15 amino acids long. This chain uses TRBV27 with TRBJ2-7; D may be TRBD1 (5 bases). This sequence originates from a woman in her late teens or twenties in good health and CMV-seronegative. The sample comprised PBMCs. The CDR3 bases are TGTGCCAGCAGTTTAAGGCAGGGCATACCCTACGAGCAGTACTTC. Its protein is CASSLRQGIPYEQYF.